This T cell receptor (beta chain) was captured in a study of T cell repertoires and HLA-DP antigens. Comment on this clone: What it recognizes is unknown. Germline and junction disagree at one end, which may indicate a read error.

TCRdb keeps only in-frame clones here, not all; method: immunoSEQ multiplex PCR. The sample holds approximately 90,000 clones, roughly nine tenths seen once. The CDR3 extends over 15 amino acids. Per germline, CDR1 SSHAT and CDR2 FNYEAQ (reference sequence). This clonotype was sampled from a man in his fifties in good health and CMV-seronegative. The J gene is TRBJ1-1, the V gene TRBV7-7; 8 bases are a match to TRBD1. Input material: CD4+ T cells from PBMCs. The DNA of the CDR3 is TGTGCTAGCAGCTTAGCTGACAGGGGAATCACTGAAGCTTTCTTT. This encodes CASSLADRGITEAFF.